This T cell receptor (beta chain) emerged from a study of CD4 and CD8 cells across lung adenocarcinoma regions. TCRdb recomputed calls from the PCR reads with MiXCR, one row per CDR3 protein. The profile covers approximately 11,000 distinct CDR3 sequences, with around 48% appearing a single time and 20% to 30% taken by the ten largest. The TCR comes from a female donor with lung adenocarcinoma. The CD4 and CD8 labels of this study may be unreliable. Sequences were obtained from CD8+ T cells from the margin of a lung tumor.

The chain's CDR3 is CASSYGQGTTGYTF. In DNA, the CDR3 is TGCGCCAGCAGCTATGGACAGGGGACGACTGGCTACACCTTC. The V gene is TRBV4-1, the J gene TRBJ1-2, with 9 bases lining up with TRBD1. Germline CDR1 and CDR2: MGHRA and YSYEKL. There are 14 residues in the CDR3. V gave up 5 bases and J gave up 7 bases; unmatched junction bases: 8.